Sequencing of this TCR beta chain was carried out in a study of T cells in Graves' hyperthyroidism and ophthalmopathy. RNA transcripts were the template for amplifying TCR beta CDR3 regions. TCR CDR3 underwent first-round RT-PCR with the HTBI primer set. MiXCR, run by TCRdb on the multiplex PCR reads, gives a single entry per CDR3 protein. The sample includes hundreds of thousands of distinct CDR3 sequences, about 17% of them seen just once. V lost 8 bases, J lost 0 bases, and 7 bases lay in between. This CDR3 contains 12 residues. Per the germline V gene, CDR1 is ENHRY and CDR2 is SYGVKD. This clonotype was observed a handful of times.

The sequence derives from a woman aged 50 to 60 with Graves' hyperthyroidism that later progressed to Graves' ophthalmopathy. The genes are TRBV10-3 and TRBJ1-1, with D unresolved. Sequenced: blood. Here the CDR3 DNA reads TGTGCCATCCTGGGCCTGAACACTGAAGCTTTCTTT. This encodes CAILGLNTEAFF.